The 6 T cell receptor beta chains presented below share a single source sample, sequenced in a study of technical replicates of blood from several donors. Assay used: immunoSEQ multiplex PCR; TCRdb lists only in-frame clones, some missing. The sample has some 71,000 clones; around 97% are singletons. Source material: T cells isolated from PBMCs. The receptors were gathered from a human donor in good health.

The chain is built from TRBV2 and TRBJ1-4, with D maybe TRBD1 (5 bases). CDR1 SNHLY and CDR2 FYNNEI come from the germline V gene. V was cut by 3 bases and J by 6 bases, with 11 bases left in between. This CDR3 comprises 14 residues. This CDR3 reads CASSDRGGDEKLFF. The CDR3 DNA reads TGTGCCAGCAGTGATAGGGGTGGAGATGAAAAACTGTTTTTT.

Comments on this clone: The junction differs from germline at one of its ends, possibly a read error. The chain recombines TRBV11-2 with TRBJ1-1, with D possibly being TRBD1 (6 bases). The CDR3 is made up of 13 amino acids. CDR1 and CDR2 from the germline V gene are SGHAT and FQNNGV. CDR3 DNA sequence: TGTGTCAGCTGGGGCCTGGGGGCATCTGGAGCTTTCTTT. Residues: CVSWGLGASGAFF.

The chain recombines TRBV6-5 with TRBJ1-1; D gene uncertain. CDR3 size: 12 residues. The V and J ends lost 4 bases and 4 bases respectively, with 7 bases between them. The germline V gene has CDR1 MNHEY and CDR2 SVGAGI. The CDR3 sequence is CASSFSGTEAFF. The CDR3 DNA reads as TGTGCCAGCAGTTTCTCCGGCACTGAAGCTTTCTTT.

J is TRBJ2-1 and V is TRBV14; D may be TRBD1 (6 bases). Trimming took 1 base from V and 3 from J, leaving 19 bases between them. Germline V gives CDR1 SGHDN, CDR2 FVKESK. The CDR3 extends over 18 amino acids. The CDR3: CASSQVFGGRGSYNEQFF. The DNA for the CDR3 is TGTGCCAGCAGCCAAGTCTTTGGGGGCAGGGGTAGCTACAATGAGCAGTTCTTC.

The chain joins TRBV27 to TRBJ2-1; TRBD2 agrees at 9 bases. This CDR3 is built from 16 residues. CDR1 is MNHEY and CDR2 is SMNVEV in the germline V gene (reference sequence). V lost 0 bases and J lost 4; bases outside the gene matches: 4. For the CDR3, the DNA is TGTGCCAGCAGTTTATCCGCTAGCGGGGTTTACAATGAGCAGTTCTTC. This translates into CASSLSASGVYNEQFF.

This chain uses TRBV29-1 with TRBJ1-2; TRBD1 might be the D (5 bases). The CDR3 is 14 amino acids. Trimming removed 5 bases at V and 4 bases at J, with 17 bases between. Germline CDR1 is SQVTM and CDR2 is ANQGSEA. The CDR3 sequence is CSVPREGRSYGYTF. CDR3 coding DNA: TGCAGCGTTCCTCGGGAGGGGAGAAGCTATGGCTACACCTTC.